The 4 T cell receptor beta chains below all came from one sample that was sequenced in a study of Ad26.COV2.S vaccination and SARS-CoV-2 variants. TCRdb keeps only in-frame clones here, not all; method: immunoSEQ multiplex PCR. Found here are about 350,000 clones, roughly 90% of them singletons; the top ten hold 6.4%. The treatment denotes: around 19 received Ad26.COV2.S at low or high dose, single or two shots; 5 received placebo; per-sample allocation not given. Samples were taken on day 63 after the first vaccine or placebo injection. The sequencing used peripheral blood, collected in a trial of Ad26.COV2.S vaccine versus placebo. The receptors were sampled from a person aged 18-65 years who received the Ad26.COV2.S COVID-19 vaccine or a placebo.

The rearrangement links TRBV18 to TRBJ2-2; possibly TRBD1 for D (5 bases). The CDR3 loop spans 15 amino acids. Germline V gene data show CDR1 as KGHSH and CDR2 as LQKENI. Trimming took off 4 bases at V and 1 base at J, with 10 bases between the two ends. CDR3 loop: CASSLGQRNTGELFF. Here the CDR3 DNA reads TGTGCCAGCTCACTAGGACAACGGAACACCGGGGAGCTGTTTTTT.

This clone was seen just once. The rearrangement links TRBV7-3 to TRBJ2-1; a weak D match, TRBD1 (5 bases). The CDR3 is made up of 13 amino acids. Trimming took 4 bases from V and 8 from J, leaving 12 bases between them. Germline V CDR1 and CDR2: SGHTA, FQGTGA. CDR3 amino acids: CASSSDTGDEQFF. CDR3 in DNA: TGTGCCAGCAGCTCGGACACTGGCGATGAGCAGTTCTTC.

V is TRBV5-6 and J is TRBJ2-7; D is uncertain. Germline CDR1 SGHDT, CDR2 YYEEEE. The length of the CDR3 is 12 residues. V was trimmed by 1 base and J by 2 bases, leaving 4 bases between them. CDR3 coding DNA: TGTGCCAGCAGCTTGAATGCCTACGAGCAGTACTTC. The encoded protein is CASSLNAYEQYF.

V is TRBV9 and J is TRBJ2-3; D is ambiguous. CDR1 SGDLS and CDR2 YYNGEE come from the germline V gene. Trimming stripped 3 bases from V and 3 bases from J, with 17 bases between. This CDR3 region has 16 residues. The CDR3 sequence: CASSASRVAITDTQYF. The CDR3 DNA sequence: TGTGCCAGCAGCGCCTCTAGAGTGGCGATAACAGATACGCAGTATTTT. Filled out from reference TRBV9 and TRBJ2-3, the complete variable domain reads DSGVTQTPKHLITATGQRVTLRCSPRSGDLSVYWYQQSLDQGLQFLIQYYNGEERAKGNILERFSAQQFPDLHSELNLSSLELGDSALYFCASSASRVAITDTQYFGPGTRLTVL.